These 3 T cell receptor beta chains share one sample of origin, sequenced in a study of monozygotic twins with inflammatory bowel disease. TCRdb reprocessed the 5' RACE reads and keeps a single row for each CDR3 protein, giving no DNA. The ten top clones account for around 2.4%, within a sample of around 380,000 distinct CDR3 sequences. Sequencing input: blood. These receptors all stem from a human donor with ulcerative colitis or Crohn's disease, or a healthy co-twin of an affected twin (not recorded which).

V usage is TRBV5-1 and J usage is TRBJ2-4; TCRdb selects TRBD1, and the lack of DNA leaves this call unchecked. This CDR3 comprises 16 residues. Per the germline V gene, CDR1 is SGHRS and CDR2 is YFSETQ. CDR3 sequence: CASSLGLPGAKNIQYF. The full variable domain, rest sourced from reference TRBV5-1 and TRBJ2-4, is KAGVTQTPRYLIKTRGQQVTLSCSPISGHRSVSWYQQTPGQGLQFLFEYFSETQRNKGNFPGRFSGRQFSNSRSEMNVSTLELGDSALYLCASSLGLPGAKNIQYFGAGTRLSVL.

The genes are TRBV5-1 and TRBJ2-5; TCRdb's D gene call, TRBD2, goes unchecked for lack of DNA. Germline CDR1 reads SGHRS; CDR2 reads YFSETQ. This CDR3 spans 15 amino acids. This CDR3 is CASSFQLALGETQYF.

The CDR3 region is CASSQGTVETQYF. This rearrangement joins TRBV14 to TRBJ2-5; the TRBD1 assignment by TCRdb is unverifiable without DNA. CDR1 is SGHDN, CDR2 FVKESK, per germline. This CDR3 region has 13 residues.